This TCR beta chain was identified during a study of blood T cells in healthy people across ages (dated by TCRdb to between 2014 and 2017). At the level of the whole study: In model experiments, template switching captured roughly one uniquely barcoded TCR beta cDNA molecule for every two T cells. To track age-related changes in TCR beta repertoire diversity, the study relied on deep sequencing normalized with unique cDNA molecular identifiers. The donors were split into four age groups: young (average around 16 years), middle-aged (39), aged (around 67) and long-lived (approximately 89). To avoid experimental bias, donors of different ages were spread randomly across the sequencing lanes. Using the same blood draw, the study looked at two additional independent replicas of 1 million unique cDNA reads for two donors, one aged 18 to 30 and the other aged 80 or older.

As concerns this clonotype: Its recognized antigen is unknown. Base qualities are not at hand, and no much larger clone is one base apart.

Clipping removes 5 bases from V and 5 bases from J, with 5 as the unmatched junction base count. Per the germline V gene (reference sequence), LNHDA is the CDR1 and SQIVND is the CDR2. The CDR3 measures 14 amino acids from cysteine to phenylalanine. Just the 42-base CDR3 DNA is kept, in frame starting at base 1. Donors were 35 to 40 systemically healthy Caucasian individuals from Russia aged roughly 6 to 90 years. Each donor gave about 9.7 milliliters of peripheral blood, drawn into EDTA-treated Vacutainer tubes. Ficoll-Paque density-gradient centrifugation was used to isolate PBMCs, with at least 6 million per sample. Total RNA was extracted from PBMCs with Trizol reagent, with at least 6 micrograms obtained per sample. The percentages of naive CD45RAhigh/CD27high T cells were determined by flow cytometry on a PBMC aliquot from every donor. The full study reports these points: Compared with the aged group, the long-lived group had more naive CD4+ T cells, fewer expanded clones and increased TCR diversity, a pattern suggesting age selection. There was a strong correlation between observed TCR beta diversity and the percentage of naive T cells measured by flow cytometry. Because profiling used bulk unsorted PBMCs, naive and antigen-experienced compartments could not be compared conclusively. As age increased, observed TCR beta diversity per million T cells dropped in a roughly linear way, and a significant reduction was already evident by age 40. Donor CMV infection status was unknown, potentially confounding age-related changes in expanded clonotypes. Total diversity estimates from one million sequenced T cells were considered lower bounds and underestimates.

Libraries were built with 5' RACE. The reads were generated on an Illumina HiSeq 2500. A second PCR of about 6 to 11 cycles was run with a J-beta primer mix and a sample-barcoded 5' primer. A unique molecular identifier was introduced onto each TCR beta cDNA molecule by a template-switch 5' adaptor carrying 12 random nucleotides. At least 2.5 million CDR3-containing paired-end reads were obtained from each sample. First-strand cDNA was synthesized from all RNA with the Mint cDNA synthesis kit, primed by a TRBC-specific oligonucleotide. After uracil-DNA glycosylase treatment, a first 18-cycle PCR used universal primers M1SS and BC2_uni_R on all cDNA. As for the original processing: For normalization, 1 million high-quality reads were randomly selected from each sample, with every read carrying a distinct molecular identifier. Instead of being binned into consensus sequences, reads with shared molecular identifiers were discarded. MiTCR, run with a Q25 quality threshold and the strictest error-elimination algorithm, handled CDR3 identification, clonotype clustering and error correction. A nonparametric unseen species model using Euler transformation provided a lower-bound estimate of total TCR beta diversity. TCRdb reanalyzed the raw reads on its own, using fastp at Q25 for trimming and MiXCR for clone calling, and kept in-frame beta chains. Each entry merges the rows of one CDR3 protein and shows their most common DNA and genes. These V and J calls are TCRdb output, not the study's own analysis. The sample has some 690,000 distinct CDR3 sequences on record, about 24% of them singletons. Of the sample, 20% to 25% is held by the ten largest clones.

The V and J genes are TRBV19 and TRBJ1-2, with 10 central nucleotides matching TRBD1. This sequence originates from a man in his 70s in good health. The material sequenced was blood. The CDR3 in this case is CASSARDRGYGYTF. The sequenced DNA is TGTGCCAGTAGTGCCCGGGACAGGGGTTATGGCTACACCTTC.